Following are 29 T cell receptor beta chains from one sample sequenced in a study of shared clonotypes between healthy human individuals. Sequencing used immunoSEQ multiplex PCR; TCRdb keeps in-frame clones, though not all of them. The sample lists 850,000 to 1,200,000 clones, approximately 70% occurring once. The sequencing input was memory CD4+ T cells sorted from blood. Indicated subset: CD45RA-negative fraction. The source is a young man in good health.

The J gene is TRBJ1-2, the V gene TRBV30; 7 bases align to TRBD1. The V gene end was trimmed by 5 bases and the J gene end by 7 bases; junction bases not matched to a gene: 7. The CDR3 contains 12 residues. Germline values: CDR1 GTSNPN, CDR2 SVGIG (reference sequence). The CDR3 reads CAWGDRGGGYTF. The CDR3 DNA reads TGTGCCTGGGGGGACAGAGGGGGTGGCTACACCTTC.

This chain connects TRBV5-4 to TRBJ2-1; D tentatively reads TRBD1 or TRBD2 (6 bases each). V was shortened by 5 bases and J by 2 bases, with 14 bases between the two germline ends. Per germline, CDR1 SGHNT and CDR2 YYREEE (reference sequence). The CDR3 runs 15 residues. As DNA, the CDR3 is TGTGCCAGCAGTCGGAGGGGGGATCCCTACAATGAGCAGTTCTTC. Protein product: CASSRRGDPYNEQFF.

The CDR3 spells CASRLLAREQFF. CDR3 nucleotide sequence: TGTGCCAGCAGACTACTAGCGAGGGAGCAGTTCTTC. The genes are TRBV2 and TRBJ2-1; 7 nucleotides line up with TRBD2. There are 12 residues in the CDR3. V lost 6 bases, J lost 10 bases, and 6 bases stayed unmatched. Per germline, CDR1 SNHLY and CDR2 FYNNEI.

The chain uses TRBV5-1 and TRBJ1-1; 11 bases line up with TRBD1. The CDR3 contains 14 residues. The V gene end was trimmed by 3 bases and the J gene end by 7 bases; junction bases not matched to a gene: 5. In germline, CDR1 is SGHRS, CDR2 YFSETQ. CDR3 amino acids: CASSSGQGGREAFF. The CDR3 nucleotides read TGCGCCAGCAGCTCGGGACAGGGGGGTCGTGAAGCTTTCTTT.

The genes are TRBV7-9 and TRBJ2-3, with 7 bases matching TRBD2. The CDR3 has 15 amino acids. Germline V gene sequence: CDR1 SEHNR, CDR2 FQNEAQ (reference sequence). Trimming at V came to 2 bases and at J to 0 bases, leaving 2 bases not matched to a gene. The CDR3 DNA reads TGTGCCAGCAGCTTAAGTAGCGGGAGCACAGATACGCAGTATTTT. Residues: CASSLSSGSTDTQYF.

The chain recombines TRBV18 with TRBJ1-1; D gene unclear. This CDR3 has 15 residues. V dropped 0 bases and J dropped 3 bases, with 11 bases sitting between them. CDR1 is KGHSH and CDR2 is LQKENI in the germline V gene. The CDR3 here is CASSPPARQDTEAFF. As DNA, the CDR3 is TGTGCCAGCTCACCACCGGCTCGGCAGGACACTGAAGCTTTCTTT. The full variable domain, rest sourced from reference TRBV18 and TRBJ1-1, is NAGVMQNPRHLVRRRGQEARLRCSPMKGHSHVYWYRQLPEEGLKFMVYLQKENIIDESGMPKERFSAEFPKEGPSILRIQQVVRGDSAAYFCASSPPARQDTEAFFGQGTRLTVV.

Only one count was recorded for this clone. V usage is TRBV7-8 and J usage is TRBJ2-7; 7 nucleotides line up with TRBD1. Trimming cost V 2 bases and J 2 bases; bases outside gene matches: 3. There are 14 residues in the CDR3. CDR1 SGHVS and CDR2 FQNEAQ come from the germline V gene. The CDR3, as DNA: TGTGCCAGCAGCTTAATAACAGGGGCCTACGAGCAGTACTTC. Translating it yields CASSLITGAYEQYF.

This clone was recorded once. The chain employs TRBV18 and TRBJ1-1; 9 bases match TRBD1. V was clipped by 2 bases and J by 4 bases; unmatched bases: 8. CDR3 length: 16 amino acids. Germline V gives CDR1 KGHSH, CDR2 LQKENI. CDR3 bases: TGTGCCAGCTCACCAGGGGGGACAGGGTGGTCCACTGAAGCTTTCTTT. It specifies CASSPGGTGWSTEAFF.

This clone was counted ten times or more. The V and J genes are TRBV6-1 and TRBJ2-3; D uncertain. The CDR3 length is 15 residues. Germline values: CDR1 MNHNS, CDR2 SASEGT. V lost 0 bases and J lost 2, with 9 bases in between. The DNA of the CDR3 is TGTGCCAGCAGTGAAGCTAGAATGACCACAGATACGCAGTATTTT. This translates into CASSEARMTTDTQYF.

The chain has TRBV5-8 and TRBJ2-7; TRBD1 agrees at 8 bases. Germline V gene sequence: CDR1 SGHTS, CDR2 YDEGEE. Germline trimming cut 0 bases from V and 3 bases from J; bases unmatched to any gene: 2. The CDR3 sequence is 14 residues long. The CDR3 spells CASSLAGGNYEQYF. CDR3 in DNA: TGTGCCAGCAGCTTGGCAGGGGGCAACTACGAGCAGTACTTC.

The chain joins TRBV6-1 to TRBJ1-6; D unclear. The V gene's germline CDR1 is MNHNS and CDR2 SASEGT. V gave up 2 bases and J gave up 10 bases, with 15 bases separating them. The CDR3 runs to 15 residues. The CDR3 DNA reads TGTGCCAGCAGTGAAAGGGCCGGACTGAGATCACCCCTCCACTTT. Its protein is CASSERAGLRSPLHF.

The chain carries TRBV28 and TRBJ2-3; 7 bases match TRBD1. Germline loops: CDR1 MDHEN, CDR2 SYDVKM. CDR3 length: 14 residues. Trimming took 6 bases from V and 2 from J; bases not matched to a gene: 5. CDR3 sequence: CASRTGTPTDTQYF. The CDR3 nucleotides are TGTGCCAGCAGGACAGGGACACCCACAGATACGCAGTATTTT.

The CDR3 DNA is TGCAGTGCTACCCAATCGGGTGAGCAGTTCTTC. It is translated as CSATQSGEQFF. The rearrangement joins TRBV20-1 to TRBJ2-1; D call uncertain. CDR1 is DFQATT and CDR2 is SNEGSKA in the germline V gene (reference sequence). Trimming took 4 bases from V and 9 from J, leaving 10 bases between them. This CDR3 has 11 residues.

V is TRBV10-3 and J is TRBJ2-7; 10 positions match TRBD1. Germline CDR1 ENHRY, CDR2 SYGVKD. This CDR3 region has 16 residues. The V and J ends lost 8 bases and 0 bases, in that order; junction bases with no gene match: 10. The CDR3 region has the DNA TGTGCCATCGGATGGACGGGACAGGGGAGCTCCTACGAGCAGTACTTC. Encoded protein: CAIGWTGQGSSYEQYF.

This clone was seen just once. The rearrangement links TRBV19 to TRBJ2-2, with D possibly matching TRBD2 (5 bases). CDR1 LNHDA and CDR2 SQIVND come from the germline V gene (reference sequence). The CDR3 has 16 amino acids. V was pared by 6 bases and J by 5 bases, with 19 bases between. CDR3 loop: CASRKAETRETGELFF. In DNA, the CDR3 is TGTGCCAGTAGGAAAGCGGAAACCCGAGAAACCGGGGAGCTGTTTTTT. The whole variable domain, filled in from reference TRBV19 and TRBJ2-2, reads DGGITQSPKYLFRKEGQNVTLSCEQNLNHDAMYWYRQDPGQGLRLIYYSQIVNDFQKGDIAEGYSVSREKKESFPLTVTSAQKNPTAFYLCASRKAETRETGELFFGEGSRLTVL.

There are a few counts of this clone. The gene calls are TRBV2 and TRBJ2-7; the match to TRBD1 covers 8 bases. The junction had 5 bases not matched to a gene; V was cut back by 4 bases and J by 3 bases. The CDR3 spans 14 residues. Germline loops: CDR1 SNHLY, CDR2 FYNNEI. The CDR3 DNA is TGTGCCAGCAGTGCGTACAGGGGGGACTACGAGCAGTACTTC. It encodes CASSAYRGDYEQYF.

The V call is TRBV10-2, the J call TRBJ2-2; TRBD2 matches at 7 bases. Germline V lookup: CDR1 WSHSY, CDR2 SAAADI. V dropped 7 bases and J dropped 7; count of bases not matched to a gene: 12. CDR3 length: 15 residues. The CDR3 DNA reads as TGCGCCAGCATAGGGCTAGCGGCCGATTTCGGGGAGCTGTTTTTT. It yields the protein CASIGLAADFGELFF.

This clone was seen a single time. The chain recombines TRBV4-3 with TRBJ1-4; maybe TRBD1 (5 bases). V lost 0 bases to trimming and J lost 1 base, with 9 bases between them. This CDR3 contains 16 residues. CDR1 LGHNA and CDR2 YSLEER come from the germline V gene. The CDR3 reads CASSQEGGVTNEKLFF. The CDR3 DNA follows: TGCGCCAGCAGCCAAGAGGGAGGGGTAACTAATGAAAAACTGTTTTTT.

The chain couples TRBV5-1 to TRBJ1-6; D may be TRBD1 (5 bases). From germline, CDR1 is SGHRS and CDR2 YFSETQ. This CDR3 spans 16 amino acids. V gave up 0 bases and J gave up 5 bases, with 12 bases separating them. The CDR3 region has the DNA TGCGCCAGCAGCTTGGAACCGACAGAAAATAATTCACCCCTCCACTTT. It is translated as CASSLEPTENNSPLHF.

The rearrangement uses TRBV9 and TRBJ2-3; TRBD2 might be the D (5 bases). V was cut by 0 bases and J by 0 bases, with 8 bases left in between. CDR3 length: 15 amino acids. Germline lookup yields CDR1 SGDLS and CDR2 YYNGEE. The CDR3 spells CASSVAAGSTDTQYF. The CDR3 DNA reads as TGTGCCAGCAGCGTAGCGGCGGGTAGCACAGATACGCAGTATTTT.

This clone was picked up a small number of times. The same CDR3 can be traced to other DNA sequences in this sample. The V and J genes are TRBV2 and TRBJ2-6, with D uncertain. Germline lookup yields CDR1 SNHLY and CDR2 FYNNEI. CDR3 length: 14 amino acids. V was shortened by 4 bases and J by 3 bases, with 7 bases between the two germline ends. CDR3 DNA: TGTGCCAGCAGTGGGGCCGGTGGGGCCAACGTCCTGACTTTC. Translating it yields CASSGAGGANVLTF.

The chain employs TRBV6-1 and TRBJ2-1, with D possibly being TRBD1 (5 bases). Between the trimmed V and J ends, which lost 6 bases and 10 bases, there was a span of 16 bases. From germline, CDR1 is MNHNS and CDR2 SASEGT. This CDR3 comprises 13 residues. In nucleotides, the CDR3 is TGTGCCAGCAGCTCGGACGGTACAGGAGAGCAGTTCTTC. Translated, it gives CASSSDGTGEQFF.

V is TRBV6-4 and J is TRBJ2-7, with unresolved D. Germline V gene lookup returns CDR1 MRHNA and CDR2 SNTAGT. The V gene lost 0 bases and the J gene lost 2 bases, with 14 bases spanning the gap. This CDR3 contains 16 residues. The CDR3 coding sequence is TGTGCCAGCAGTGACTCTACGGCTAGTGGCGCCTACGAGCAGTACTTC. As protein: CASSDSTASGAYEQYF.

The rearrangement uses TRBV19 and TRBJ2-1, with 11 positions matching TRBD2. This CDR3 spans 17 amino acids. With 5 bases clipped from V and 7 bases from J, the junction kept 13 bases outside the gene matches. CDR1 LNHDA and CDR2 SQIVND come from the germline V gene (reference sequence). The CDR3 spells CASSLTIAGGGRNEQFF. CDR3 coding DNA: TGTGCCAGTAGTCTTACCATAGCGGGAGGGGGAAGAAATGAGCAGTTCTTC.

Turning to this clone: This sample also contains other DNA sequences that code for the same CDR3. The rearrangement links TRBV6-5 to TRBJ1-1; D gene unclear. CDR1 MNHEY and CDR2 SVGAGI come from the germline V gene. This CDR3 comprises 13 residues. The germline V and J ends were trimmed by 6 bases and 1 base, with 9 bases remaining between them. CDR3 nucleotides: TGTGCCAGCAGCAGGACTGAGAACACTGAAGCTTTCTTT. Residues: CASSRTENTEAFF.

CDR3 nucleotide sequence: TGTGCCAGCAGTCCGGACAGGAGTACGCAGTATTTT. Amino acids: CASSPDRSTQYF. The chain recombines TRBV27 with TRBJ2-3, with TRBD1 matching 7 bases. V gave up 5 bases and J gave up 8 bases; unmatched junction bases: 4. The germline gives CDR1 MNHEY, CDR2 SMNVEV (reference sequence). This CDR3 is 12 amino acids long.

The chain has TRBV7-9 and TRBJ1-1; 8 nucleotides align to TRBD1. J lost 1 base, V lost 5 bases, and 6 bases had no gene match. The CDR3 length is 15 residues. Germline V gene sequence: CDR1 SEHNR, CDR2 FQNEAQ (reference sequence). In DNA form, the CDR3 reads TGTGCCAGCAGCGCCCGACAGGGGAAGAACACTGAAGCTTTCTTT. This sequence encodes CASSARQGKNTEAFF.

Points on this clone: Other DNA sequences in this sample translate to the same CDR3. CDR3 sequence (DNA): TGCAGACTAGCGGGGGGGAATGAGCAGTTCTTC. This encodes CRLAGGNEQFF. This chain joins TRBV20-1 and TRBJ2-1, with 13 bases that match TRBD2. Germline V gene lookup returns CDR1 DFQATT and CDR2 SNEGSKA (reference sequence). The CDR3 runs to 11 residues.

This chain joins TRBV19 and TRBJ1-1; a possible D gene is TRBD1 (5 bases). Trimming cost V 5 bases and J 6 bases, with 13 bases left between them. The length of the CDR3 is 13 residues. Germline-derived CDR1 and CDR2 are LNHDA and SQIVND (reference sequence). DNA of the CDR3: TGTGCCAGTAGTTTGGGTGGGGCCGCTGAAGCTTTCTTT. This gives the protein CASSLGGAAEAFF.